Listed below are T cell receptor beta chains from one sample, sequenced in a study of T cells after yellow fever vaccination. In TCRdb, the 5' RACE reads were re-called with MiXCR into one record per CDR3 protein. The repertoire consists of about 240,000 distinct CDR3 sequences, with around 7% occurring once and the leading ten covering approximately 0.85%. The sequences come from CD4+ T cells sorted from PBMCs, collected 15 days after the yellow fever booster vaccination. The source is a man aged 30 to 39 who received the YFV17D yellow fever vaccine. CDR3s include the opening cysteine and the closing phenylalanine or tryptophan. A D gene is named only where the DNA matches it firmly. Size is stated for part of the rows, as once, few or many counts, or as a class when the clone is expanded.

d_call,v_call,clone_size,j_call,cdr3_nt,cdr3_aa
-,TRBV24-1,few,TRBJ2-7,TGTGCCACCGGTGGGGCCCCAGGTTCCTACGAGCAGTACTTC,CATGGAPGSYEQYF
TRBD1,TRBV20-1,many,TRBJ1-6,TGCAGTGCTAGGCCCCCCCCGGGACAGTATAATTCACCCCTCCACTTT,CSARPPPGQYNSPLHF
-,TRBV7-2,many,TRBJ2-3,TGTGCCAGCAGCTTAAGTTATACGCAGTATTTT,CASSLSYTQYF
TRBD2,TRBV5-1,-,TRBJ2-2,TGCGCCAGCAGCTTGGGCGGGAGCTTCACCGGGGAGCTGTTTTTT,CASSLGGSFTGELFF
TRBD1,TRBV5-1,many,TRBJ2-7,TGCGCCAGCAGCATATCGGGACAGGGATACGAGCAGTACTTC,CASSISGQGYEQYF
TRBD1,TRBV11-3,-,TRBJ2-1,TGTGCCAGCAGCTTGACAGGGACAAAATTGTACAATGAGCAGTTCTTC,CASSLTGTKLYNEQFF
-,TRBV5-5,many,TRBJ2-3,TGTGCCAGCACCATGGGTATGATAGTGACCACAGATACGCAGTATTTT,CASTMGMIVTTDTQYF
TRBD1,TRBV20-1,-,TRBJ2-1,TGCAGTGCTGGACAGGGTCCGAATGAGCAGTTCTTC,CSAGQGPNEQFF
-,TRBV19,few,TRBJ2-1,TGTGCCAGTAGTGACAGGGGAGGGACTCTCAGCAATGAGCAGTTCTTC,CASSDRGGTLSNEQFF
-,TRBV7-2,few,TRBJ2-1,TGTGCCAGCAGCTCCGTGGAGGGGGGGGCACTCAATGAGCAGTTCTTC,CASSSVEGGALNEQFF
TRBD2,TRBV18,-,TRBJ2-1,TGTGCCAGCTGGGGTCTAGCGGGAGGAGACAATGAGCAGTTCTTC,CASWGLAGGDNEQFF
-,TRBV2,-,TRBJ2-5,TGTGCCAGCAGCCGTTTTTCGCCCGTAGAGACCCAGTACTTC,CASSRFSPVETQYF
-,TRBV20-1,few,TRBJ2-5,TGCAGTGCTAAGGGGACAACCCAAGAGACCCAGTACTTC,CSAKGTTQETQYF
TRBD2,TRBV20-1,few,TRBJ2-1,TGCAGTGCTAGAGTGGCGGGAGGGCGCTCCTACAATGAGCAGTTCTTC,CSARVAGGRSYNEQFF
TRBD2,TRBV18,many,TRBJ2-7,TGTGCCAGCTCAACGGGACTAGTCTCCTACGAGCAGTACTTC,CASSTGLVSYEQYF
-,TRBV24-1,few,TRBJ2-1,TGTGCCACCAGTGATTCCGGGGCCCCCTCCTACAATGAGCAGTTCTTC,CATSDSGAPSYNEQFF
TRBD1,TRBV20-1,few,TRBJ2-2,TGCAGTGCTCCTCGGGACAGGGTGGACACCGGGGAGCTGTTTTTT,CSAPRDRVDTGELFF
TRBD1,TRBV19,many,TRBJ2-2,TGTGCCAGTAGTTCGGAGGGACAGGGGGCAATCGGGGAGCTGTTTTTT,CASSSEGQGAIGELFF